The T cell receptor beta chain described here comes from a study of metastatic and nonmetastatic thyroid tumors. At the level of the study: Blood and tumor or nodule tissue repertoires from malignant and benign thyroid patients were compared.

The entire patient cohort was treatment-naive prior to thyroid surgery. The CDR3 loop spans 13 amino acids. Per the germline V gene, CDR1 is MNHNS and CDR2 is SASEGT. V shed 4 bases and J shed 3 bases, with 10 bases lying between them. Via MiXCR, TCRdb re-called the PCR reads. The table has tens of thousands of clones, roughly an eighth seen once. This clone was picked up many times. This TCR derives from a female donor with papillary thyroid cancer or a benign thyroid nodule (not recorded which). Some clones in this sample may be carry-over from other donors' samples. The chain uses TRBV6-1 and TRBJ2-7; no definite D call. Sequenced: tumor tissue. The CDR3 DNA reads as TGTGCCAGCAGTGCGACGGCGAACTACGAGCAGTACTTC. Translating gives CASSATANYEQYF.